Below, 8 T cell receptor beta chains from the same sample are listed, as sequenced in a study of blood T cell repertoires in COVID-19. This table comes from immunoSEQ multiplex PCR, and its TCRdb copy is limited to in-frame clones, with some not included. The sample contains some 220,000 clones, 70% to 90% of which appear only once. Sequencing was done on a sample of peripheral blood. The source of these receptors is a human donor in a cohort sampled during active COVID-19.

This chain uses TRBV18 with TRBJ1-5; TRBD1 matches at 7 bases. The CDR3 totals 17 residues. The ends lost 1 base at V and 4 bases at J; junction bases unmatched: 10. Germline lookup yields CDR1 KGHSH and CDR2 LQKENI. The CDR3 here is CASSPQWRQGVNQPQHF. CDR3 in DNA: TGTGCCAGCTCACCACAGTGGCGACAGGGAGTAAATCAGCCCCAGCATTTT.

This clone has more than one count but fewer than ten. The chain joins TRBV5-6 to TRBJ2-3; weak D call: TRBD2 (7 bases). The length of the CDR3 is 14 residues. The germline V gene has CDR1 SGHDT and CDR2 YYEEEE. V shed 1 base and J shed 6 bases, with 12 bases lying between them. CDR3 amino acids: CASSLPGGWDTQYF. The CDR3 coding sequence is TGTGCCAGCAGCTTGCCGGGGGGCTGGGATACGCAGTATTTT. The full variable domain, its missing parts supplied by reference TRBV5-6 and TRBJ2-3, is DAGVTQSPTHLIKTRGQQVTLRCSPKSGHDTVSWYQQALGQGPQFIFQYYEEEERQRGNFPDRFSGHQFPNYSSELNVNALLLGDSALYLCASSLPGGWDTQYFGPGTRLTVL.

V is TRBV4-1 and J is TRBJ1-1; a weak D match, TRBD1 (6 bases). Trimming left V 5 bases short and J 5 bases short, with 12 bases between. CDR1 and CDR2 from the germline V gene are MGHRA and YSYEKL. The CDR3 runs 13 residues. CDR3 nucleotides: TGCGCCAGCAGCAACCCGGACAGAACTGAAGCTTTCTTT. It yields the protein CASSNPDRTEAFF.

J is TRBJ1-5 and V is TRBV4-1; D gene unclear. Germline assignment: CDR1 MGHRA and CDR2 YSYEKL. V dropped 2 bases and J dropped 3 bases, with 14 bases sitting between them. The CDR3 length is 16 residues. The CDR3 nucleotides read TGCGCCAGCAGCCAACACCCTGGGCAGCACAATCAGCCCCAGCATTTT. Translation gives CASSQHPGQHNQPQHF.

This clone has only one observation. The J gene is TRBJ1-3, the V gene TRBV6-5; D might be TRBD1 (5 bases). The CDR3 loop spans 16 amino acids. From germline, CDR1 is MNHEY and CDR2 SVGAGI. V lost 2 bases and J lost 0, with 11 bases in between. The CDR3 bases are TGTGCCAGCAGTTACACCAGGGATCCCTCTGGAAACACCATATATTTT. This translates into CASSYTRDPSGNTIYF.

The chain recombines TRBV19 with TRBJ1-5; D remains ambiguous. The CDR3 is made up of 13 amino acids. The V gene lost 4 bases and the J gene lost 4 bases, with 8 bases spanning the gap. Germline CDR1 and CDR2: LNHDA and SQIVND (reference sequence). This CDR3 reads CASSNQANQPQHF. CDR3 bases: TGTGCCAGTAGTAATCAGGCGAATCAGCCCCAGCATTTT.

The V and J genes are TRBV7-2 and TRBJ1-6, with 7 bases identical to TRBD1. Germline trimming cut 5 bases from V and 7 bases from J; bases unmatched to any gene: 11. This CDR3 is built from 16 residues. CDR1 is SGHTA, CDR2 FQGNSA, per germline. CDR3 nucleotide sequence: TGTGCCAGCAGCCCCCCACAGGGGATTTCAAATTCACCCCTCCACTTT. It yields the protein CASSPPQGISNSPLHF.

This clone was picked up one time. The genes are TRBV5-8 and TRBJ1-1, with 7 positions matching TRBD1. Per germline, CDR1 SGHTS and CDR2 YDEGEE. The CDR3 consists of 16 residues. V shed 3 bases and J 2 bases; nucleotides not matched to a gene: 10. This chain's CDR3 is CASSYNPGQINTEAFF. The CDR3 coding sequence is TGTGCCAGCAGCTATAACCCGGGACAGATCAACACTGAAGCTTTCTTT.